The clone carrying this TCR beta chain was detected many times. Its antigen is currently unknown. TCR beta libraries were built with iRepertoire HTBI primers and Arm-PCR of CDR3 regions. As processed by the authors: From all samples, identification returned 14 TRBJ and just over 60 TRBV segments. MiXCR, applied by TCRdb to the multiplex PCR reads, yields one record per CDR3 protein. TCRdb, rather than the study authors, made the V and J calls. In the table there are approximately 500,000 distinct CDR3 sequences, 20% to 25% of which are singletons. The data originate from a study of regulatory T cells in long-lasting Graves disease. Overall study results and limits: The number of shared public clonotypes was higher in persistent patients (approximately 2,500) than new patients (just over 950). TCR diversity was lower in persistent Graves' patients (versus newly diagnosed ones). With persistent disease, TRBV28, TRBJ1-2 and TRBJ2-5 were the favored segments.

Sample time point: persistent/refractory GD, antithyroid drugs over 5 years with positive TRAb. Making the TCR library involved RNA that had been extracted from PBMCs. This CDR3 has 12 amino acids. Germline V CDR1 and CDR2: MNHEY, SMNVEV (reference sequence). With 4 bases removed from V and 3 bases from J, the gap between germline ends came to 7 bases. This receptor was identified in a female donor with Graves disease. The material was peripheral blood mononuclear cells (PBMCs), obtained when the disease was refractory, from a patient treated with antithyroid drugs. The V gene is TRBV27, the J gene TRBJ2-7; no reliable D call. The CDR3: CASSSSVYEQYF. The CDR3 DNA reads TGTGCCAGCAGTTCCTCGGTCTACGAGCAGTACTTC.